The following is a T cell receptor beta chain sequence with its context. CDR3 length: 16 residues. Germline CDR1 and CDR2: KGHSH and LQKENI. V lost 1 base, J lost 5 bases, and 14 bases lay in between. Time point meaning: pre-treatment sample, taken before nivolumab and TIL therapy. The sample comes from a study of TIL therapy for anti-PD-1-resistant metastatic lung cancer. Whole-study context: Several tumors were EGFR-mutant and two were ALK-rearranged.

The immunoSEQ assay was v3. The assay was immunoSEQ multiplex PCR, and TCRdb's table has in-frame clones only and misses some. The sample contains more than 55,000 clones, approximately 75% of which appear only once. The chain carries TRBV18 and TRBJ1-4; TRBD1 is a possible D gene (5 bases). This specimen was blood, taken at baseline. The receptor was isolated from a person aged 25 to 80 with non-small cell lung cancer. The CDR3: CASSPLGGGGNEKLFF. The CDR3 region has the DNA TGTGCCAGCTCACCACTAGGAGGTGGGGGAAATGAAAAACTGTTTTTT.